The clone carrying this TCR beta chain came up a few times. The target antigen is unknown. Trimming removed 5 bases at V and 0 bases at J, with 11 bases between. The CDR3 is 15 amino acids. Germline V CDR1 and CDR2: GTSNPN, SVGIG (reference sequence). The data were obtained in a study of T cell responses to AZD1222 COVID-19 vaccine. Regarding the study as a whole: Researchers took repertoire samples only after the peak T cell response had come. Dominant CD4 TCR responses targeted spike regions 160-218 and 743-854.

Clones were sequenced by immunoSEQ multiplex PCR, and TCRdb holds only the in-frame ones, with some missing. Here the sample spans 130,000 to 150,000 clones, about 82% being singletons. Recipients boosted at about 4 weeks or about 12 weeks are pooled. This chain links TRBV30 with TRBJ1-6; a weak D match, TRBD1 (5 bases). The sequencing here drew on peripheral blood, taken 28 days after the second AZD1222 dose. The TCR comes from an adult who received the AZD1222 COVID-19 vaccine. The CDR3 region has the DNA TGTGCCTGGGACGACAGCCACTCCTATAATTCACCCCTCCACTTT. This encodes CAWDDSHSYNSPLHF.